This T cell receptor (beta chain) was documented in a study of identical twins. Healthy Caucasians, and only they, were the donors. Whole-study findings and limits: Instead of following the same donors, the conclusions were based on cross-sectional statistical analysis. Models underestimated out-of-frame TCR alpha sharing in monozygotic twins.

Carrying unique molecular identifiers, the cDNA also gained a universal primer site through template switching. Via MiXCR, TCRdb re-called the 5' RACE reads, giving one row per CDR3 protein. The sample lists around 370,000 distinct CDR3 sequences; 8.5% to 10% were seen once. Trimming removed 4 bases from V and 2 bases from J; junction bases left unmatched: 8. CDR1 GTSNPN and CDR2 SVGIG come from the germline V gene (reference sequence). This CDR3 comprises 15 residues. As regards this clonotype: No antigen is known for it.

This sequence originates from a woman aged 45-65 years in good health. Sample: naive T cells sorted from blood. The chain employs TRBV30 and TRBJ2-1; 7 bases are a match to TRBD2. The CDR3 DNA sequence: TGTGCCTGGACCCTCTCTAGCGGACCCTACAATGAGCAGTTCTTC. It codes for CAWTLSSGPYNEQFF.